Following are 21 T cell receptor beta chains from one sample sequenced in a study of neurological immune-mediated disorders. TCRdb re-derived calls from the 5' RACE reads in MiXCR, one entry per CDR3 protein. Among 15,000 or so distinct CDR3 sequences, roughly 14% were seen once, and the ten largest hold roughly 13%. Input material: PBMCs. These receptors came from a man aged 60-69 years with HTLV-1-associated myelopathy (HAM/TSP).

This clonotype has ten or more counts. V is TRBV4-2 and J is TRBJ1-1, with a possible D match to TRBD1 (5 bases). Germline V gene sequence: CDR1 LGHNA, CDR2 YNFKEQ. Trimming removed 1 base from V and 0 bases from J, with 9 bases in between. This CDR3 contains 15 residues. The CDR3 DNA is TGTGCCAGCAGCCAAGGCGGGGCAATGAACACTGAAGCTTTCTTT. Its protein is CASSQGGAMNTEAFF.

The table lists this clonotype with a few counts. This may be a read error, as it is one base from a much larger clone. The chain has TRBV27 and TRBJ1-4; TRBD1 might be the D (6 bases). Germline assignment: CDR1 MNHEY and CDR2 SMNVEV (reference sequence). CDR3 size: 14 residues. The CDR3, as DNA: TGTGCCAACAGTCCGTGGGGGGCAGGCGAAAAACTGTTTTTT. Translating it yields CANSPWGAGEKLFF.

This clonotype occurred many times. The CDR3 DNA reads TGTGCCAGCAGTTTATTAACAGGGTTGAAATCCGAGCAGTACTTC. It encodes CASSLLTGLKSEQYF. V usage is TRBV28 and J usage is TRBJ2-7, with a possible D match to TRBD1 (6 bases). The CDR3 spans 15 residues. The V gene's germline CDR1 is MDHEN and CDR2 SYDVKM. Deletions cut 1 base from V and 6 bases from J, with 16 bases between.

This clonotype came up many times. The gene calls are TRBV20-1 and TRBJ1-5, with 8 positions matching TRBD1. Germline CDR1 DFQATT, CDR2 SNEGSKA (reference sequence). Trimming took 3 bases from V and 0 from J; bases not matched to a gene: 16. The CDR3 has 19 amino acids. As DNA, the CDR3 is TGCAGTGCTAGGGGGGGGGGTGGAGACAGGGGCTATAGCAATCAGCCCCAGCATTTT. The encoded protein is CSARGGGGDRGYSNQPQHF.

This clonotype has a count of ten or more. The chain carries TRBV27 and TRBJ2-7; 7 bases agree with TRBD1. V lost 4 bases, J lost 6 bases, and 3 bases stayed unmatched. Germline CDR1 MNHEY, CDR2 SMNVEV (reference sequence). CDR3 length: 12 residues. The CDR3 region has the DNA TGTGCCAGCAGTTGGGCAGGGGGCGAGCAGTACTTC. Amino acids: CASSWAGGEQYF.

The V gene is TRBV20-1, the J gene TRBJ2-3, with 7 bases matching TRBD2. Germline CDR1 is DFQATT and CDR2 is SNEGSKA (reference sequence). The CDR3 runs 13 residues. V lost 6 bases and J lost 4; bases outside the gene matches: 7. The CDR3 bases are TGCAGTGCAACACGGGGGGTGGCAGATACGCAGTATTTT. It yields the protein CSATRGVADTQYF.

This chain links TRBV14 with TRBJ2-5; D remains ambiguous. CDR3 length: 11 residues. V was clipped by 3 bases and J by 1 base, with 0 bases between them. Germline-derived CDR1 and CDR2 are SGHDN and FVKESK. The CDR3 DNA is TGTGCCAGCAGCCACCAAGAGACCCAGTACTTC. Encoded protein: CASSHQETQYF.

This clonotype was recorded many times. The CDR3 DNA reads as TGCAGTTCAAACGCCCTAACTTATGGCTACACCTTC. Translating gives CSSNALTYGYTF. V gene TRBV20-1 combines with J gene TRBJ1-2; D uncertain. The CDR3 length is 12 residues. Trimming left V 8 bases short and J 5 bases short, with 15 bases between. Germline CDR1 is DFQATT and CDR2 is SNEGSKA (reference sequence).

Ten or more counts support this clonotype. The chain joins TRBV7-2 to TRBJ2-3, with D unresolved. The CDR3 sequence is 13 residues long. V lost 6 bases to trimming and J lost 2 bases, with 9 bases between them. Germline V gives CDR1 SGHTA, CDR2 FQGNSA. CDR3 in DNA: TGTGCCAGCAGGGTCCCACTCACAGATACGCAGTATTTT. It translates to CASRVPLTDTQYF.

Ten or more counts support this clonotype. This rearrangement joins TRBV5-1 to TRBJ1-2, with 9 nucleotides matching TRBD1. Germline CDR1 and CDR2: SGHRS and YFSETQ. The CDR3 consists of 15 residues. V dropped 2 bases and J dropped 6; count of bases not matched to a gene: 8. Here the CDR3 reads CASSLNRGRADGYTF. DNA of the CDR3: TGCGCCAGCAGCTTAAACAGGGGGCGGGCTGATGGCTACACCTTC.

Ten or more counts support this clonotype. CDR3 sequence: CSARGQGAVREKLFF. CDR3 nucleotide sequence: TGCAGTGCTAGAGGACAGGGGGCTGTCAGGGAAAAACTGTTTTTT. This chain uses TRBV20-1 with TRBJ1-4, with 10 bases identical to TRBD1. The CDR3 loop spans 15 amino acids. Germline loops: CDR1 DFQATT, CDR2 SNEGSKA (reference sequence). V trimming: 1 base; J trimming: 8 bases; junction bases outside the gene matches: 7.

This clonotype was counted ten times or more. The CDR3 sequence is CASSHQLGVLGANVLTF. The DNA of the CDR3 is TGTGCCAGCAGTCACCAGCTGGGGGTCCTTGGGGCCAACGTCCTGACTTTC. The chain carries TRBV12-3 or TRBV12-4 and TRBJ2-6; either TRBD1 or TRBD2 may supply D (5 bases each). The ends were cut back, 5 bases at V and 3 bases at J, with 17 bases in the middle. This CDR3 has 17 residues.

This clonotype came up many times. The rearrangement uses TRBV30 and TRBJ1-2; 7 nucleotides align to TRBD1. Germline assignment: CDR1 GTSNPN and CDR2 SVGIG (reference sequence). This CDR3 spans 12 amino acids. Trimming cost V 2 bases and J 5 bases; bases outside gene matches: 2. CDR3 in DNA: TGTGCCTGGAGTAGACAGGGTTATGGCTACACCTTC. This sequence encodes CAWSRQGYGYTF.

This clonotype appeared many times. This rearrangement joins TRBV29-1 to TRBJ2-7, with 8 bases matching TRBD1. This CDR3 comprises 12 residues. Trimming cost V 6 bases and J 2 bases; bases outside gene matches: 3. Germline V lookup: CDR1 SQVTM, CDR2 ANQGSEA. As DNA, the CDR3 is TGCAGCGTCCAACAGGGGGCCTACGAGCAGTACTTC. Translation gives CSVQQGAYEQYF.

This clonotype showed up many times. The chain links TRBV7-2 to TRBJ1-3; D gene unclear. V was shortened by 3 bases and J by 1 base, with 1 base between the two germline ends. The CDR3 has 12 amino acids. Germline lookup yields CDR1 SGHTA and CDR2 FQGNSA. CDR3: CASSLSGNTIYF. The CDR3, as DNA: TGTGCCAGCAGCTTGTCTGGAAACACCATATATTTT.

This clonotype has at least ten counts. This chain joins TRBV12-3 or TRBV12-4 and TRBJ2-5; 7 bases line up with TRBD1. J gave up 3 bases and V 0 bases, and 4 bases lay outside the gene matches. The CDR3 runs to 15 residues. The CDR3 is CASSLADRVEETQYF. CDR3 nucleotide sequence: TGTGCCAGCAGTTTAGCCGACAGGGTGGAAGAGACCCAGTACTTC.

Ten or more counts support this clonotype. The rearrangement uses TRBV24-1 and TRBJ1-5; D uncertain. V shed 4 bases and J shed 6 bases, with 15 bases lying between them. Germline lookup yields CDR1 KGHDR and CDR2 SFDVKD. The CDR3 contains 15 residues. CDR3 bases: TGTGCCACCAGTGACGGACTCAGCTCAGGTCAGCCCCAGCATTTT. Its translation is CATSDGLSSGQPQHF.

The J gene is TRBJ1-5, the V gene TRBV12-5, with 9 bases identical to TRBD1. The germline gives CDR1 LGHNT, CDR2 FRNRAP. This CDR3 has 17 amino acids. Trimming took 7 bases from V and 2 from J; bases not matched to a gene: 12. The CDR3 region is CASDSGQGLTRNQPQHF. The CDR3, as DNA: TGTGCTAGTGACTCAGGACAGGGGCTTACGCGCAATCAGCCCCAGCATTTT.

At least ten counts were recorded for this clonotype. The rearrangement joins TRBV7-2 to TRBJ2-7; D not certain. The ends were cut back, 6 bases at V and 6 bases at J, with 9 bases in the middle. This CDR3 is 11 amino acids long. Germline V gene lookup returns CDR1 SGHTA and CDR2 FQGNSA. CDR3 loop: CASSPYGEQYF. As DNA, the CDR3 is TGTGCCAGCAGTCCCTATGGCGAGCAGTACTTC.

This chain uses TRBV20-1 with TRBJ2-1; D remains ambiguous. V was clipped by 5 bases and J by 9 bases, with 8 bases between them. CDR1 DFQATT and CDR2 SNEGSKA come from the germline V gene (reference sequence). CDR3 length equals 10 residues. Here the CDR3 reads CSAGVAEQFF. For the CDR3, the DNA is TGCAGTGCTGGAGTGGCTGAGCAGTTCTTC.

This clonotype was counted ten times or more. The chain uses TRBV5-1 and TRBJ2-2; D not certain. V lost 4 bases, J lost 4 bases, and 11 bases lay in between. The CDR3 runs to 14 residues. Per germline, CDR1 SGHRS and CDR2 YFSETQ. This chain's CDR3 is CASSVPGPTGELFF. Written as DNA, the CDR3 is TGCGCCAGCAGCGTGCCCGGACCCACCGGGGAGCTGTTTTTT. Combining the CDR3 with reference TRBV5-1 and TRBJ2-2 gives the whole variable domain KAGVTQTPRYLIKTRGQQVTLSCSPISGHRSVSWYQQTPGQGLQFLFEYFSETQRNKGNFPGRFSGRQFSNSRSEMNVSTLELGDSALYLCASSVPGPTGELFFGEGSRLTVL.